This T cell receptor beta chain was sequenced in a study of cytomegalovirus exposure and HLA in healthy donors. Study-level results: Per a later analysis, about 17,000 TCR beta sequences showed association with HLA alleles at 0.05 false discovery rate. Previously analyzed data showed that most TCR beta V segments were productive at a frequency of about 90% or about 30%. A later analysis reported that several of the most significant clusters appeared to be linked to common viral pathogens, among them Epstein-Barr virus.

A word on this clone: Its antigen is currently unknown.

In the PCR, 60 Vbeta and 13 Jbeta primers were used. In the original analysis: Unique TCR beta chains numbered about 80 million in a later analysis, with around 11 million shared. Sequencing used immunoSEQ multiplex PCR; TCRdb keeps in-frame clones, though not all of them. For V, J and clone size, that table is used; D and trimming come from the DNA. The sample's table shows tens of thousands of clones. J lost 8 bases, V lost 1 base, and 6 bases had no gene match. Germline CDR1 and CDR2: LGHNA and YSLEER. The CDR3 is made up of 16 amino acids. The receptor was derived from a man aged 45 to 65 in good health and CMV-seronegative. This sequence joins TRBV4-3 and TRBJ2-1; 12 bases align to TRBD2. Sequencing input: PBMCs. CDR3 in amino acids: CASSQASSGGAYEQFF. CDR3 DNA: TGCGCCAGCAGCCAAGCTTCTAGCGGGGGGGCCTATGAGCAGTTCTTC.